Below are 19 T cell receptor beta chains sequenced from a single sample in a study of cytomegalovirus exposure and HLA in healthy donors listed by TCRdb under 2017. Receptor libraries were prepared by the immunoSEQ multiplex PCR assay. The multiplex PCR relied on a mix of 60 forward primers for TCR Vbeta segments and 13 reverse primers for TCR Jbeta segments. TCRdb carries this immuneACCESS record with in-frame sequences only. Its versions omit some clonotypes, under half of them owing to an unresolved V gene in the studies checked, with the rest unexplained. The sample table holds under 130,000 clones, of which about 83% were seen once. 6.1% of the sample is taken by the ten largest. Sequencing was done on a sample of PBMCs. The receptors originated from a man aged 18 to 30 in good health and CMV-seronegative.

The CDR3 protein is CASGPGQGRVSEKLFF. DNA of the CDR3: TGTGCTAGTGGTCCGGGACAGGGGAGAGTTAGTGAAAAACTGTTTTTT. This chain uses TRBV12-5 with TRBJ1-4; the match to TRBD1 covers 10 bases. The ends lost 5 bases at V and 7 bases at J; junction bases unmatched: 10. Germline V lookup: CDR1 LGHNT, CDR2 FRNRAP. The CDR3 consists of 16 residues.

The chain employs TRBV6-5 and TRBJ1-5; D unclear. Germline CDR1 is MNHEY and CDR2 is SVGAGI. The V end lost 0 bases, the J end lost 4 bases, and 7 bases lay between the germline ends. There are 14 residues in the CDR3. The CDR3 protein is CASSYSRTNQPQHF. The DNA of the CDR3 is TGTGCCAGCAGTTACTCAAGAACAAATCAGCCCCAGCATTTT.

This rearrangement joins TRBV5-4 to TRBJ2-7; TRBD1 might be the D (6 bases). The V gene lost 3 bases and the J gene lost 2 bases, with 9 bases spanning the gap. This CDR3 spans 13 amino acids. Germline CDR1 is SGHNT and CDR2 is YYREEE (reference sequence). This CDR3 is CASSSGTPYEQYF. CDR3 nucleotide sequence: TGTGCCAGCAGCTCCGGGACACCCTACGAGCAGTACTTC.

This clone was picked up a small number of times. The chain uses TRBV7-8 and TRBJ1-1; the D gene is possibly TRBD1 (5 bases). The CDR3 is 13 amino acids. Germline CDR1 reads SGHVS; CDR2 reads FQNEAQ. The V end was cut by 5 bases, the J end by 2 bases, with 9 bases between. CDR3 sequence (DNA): TGTGCCAGCAGCAAGACAGTTAACACTGAAGCTTTCTTT. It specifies CASSKTVNTEAFF.

The chain's CDR3 is CASSGGGNQPQHF. In nucleotides, the CDR3 is TGTGCCAGCAGCGGGGGAGGAAATCAGCCCCAGCATTTT. The chain joins TRBV9 to TRBJ1-5; D gene unclear. The CDR3 is 13 residues long. V lost 3 bases, J lost 4 bases, and 8 bases lay in between. Germline V gene lookup returns CDR1 SGDLS and CDR2 YYNGEE. Using reference TRBV9 and TRBJ1-5 for the parts outside the CDR3, the full variable domain is DSGVTQTPKHLITATGQRVTLRCSPRSGDLSVYWYQQSLDQGLQFLIQYYNGEERAKGNILERFSAQQFPDLHSELNLSSLELGDSALYFCASSGGGNQPQHFGDGTRLSIL.

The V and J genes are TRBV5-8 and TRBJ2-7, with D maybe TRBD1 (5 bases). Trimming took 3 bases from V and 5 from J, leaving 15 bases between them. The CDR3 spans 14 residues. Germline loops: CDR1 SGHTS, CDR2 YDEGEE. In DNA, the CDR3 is TGTGCCAGCAGCTCGGGTCAGGGTGTTGACGAGCAGTACTTC. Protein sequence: CASSSGQGVDEQYF.

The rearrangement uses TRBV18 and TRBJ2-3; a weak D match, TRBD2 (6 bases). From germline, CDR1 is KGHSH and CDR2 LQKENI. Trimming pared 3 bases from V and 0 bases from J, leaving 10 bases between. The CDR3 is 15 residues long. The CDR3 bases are TGTGCCAGCTCACCCCTTAGCGGAAGCACAGATACGCAGTATTTT. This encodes CASSPLSGSTDTQYF.

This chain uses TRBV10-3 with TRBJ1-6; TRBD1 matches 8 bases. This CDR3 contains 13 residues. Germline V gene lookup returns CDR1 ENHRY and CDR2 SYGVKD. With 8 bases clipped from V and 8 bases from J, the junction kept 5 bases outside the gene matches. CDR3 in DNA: TGTGCCATCGGCGACAGGGGCCATTCACCCCTCCACTTT. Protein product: CAIGDRGHSPLHF.

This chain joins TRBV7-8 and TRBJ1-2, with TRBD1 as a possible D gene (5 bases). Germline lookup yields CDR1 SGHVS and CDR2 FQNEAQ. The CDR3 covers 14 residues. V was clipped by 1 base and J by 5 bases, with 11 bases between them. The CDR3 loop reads CASSLGGRDYGYTF. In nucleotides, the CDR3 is TGTGCCAGCAGCTTAGGGGGCAGGGATTATGGCTACACCTTC. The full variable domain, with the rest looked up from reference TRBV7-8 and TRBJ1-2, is GAGVSQSPRYKVAKRGQDVALRCDPISGHVSLFWYQQALGQGPEFLTYFQNEAQLDKSGLPSDRFFAERPEGSVSTLKIQRTQQEDSAVYLCASSLGGRDYGYTFGSGTRLTVV.

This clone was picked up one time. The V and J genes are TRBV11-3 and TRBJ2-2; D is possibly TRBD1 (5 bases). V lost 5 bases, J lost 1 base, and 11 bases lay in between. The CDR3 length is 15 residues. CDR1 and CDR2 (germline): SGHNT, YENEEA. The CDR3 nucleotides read TGTGCCAGCAGCGTCACCAGGGTGAACACCGGGGAGCTGTTTTTT. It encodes CASSVTRVNTGELFF.

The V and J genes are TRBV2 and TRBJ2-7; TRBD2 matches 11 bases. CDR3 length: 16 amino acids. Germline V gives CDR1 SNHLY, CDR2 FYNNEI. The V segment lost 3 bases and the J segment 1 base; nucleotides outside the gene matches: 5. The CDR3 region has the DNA TGTGCCAGCAGTGAGGGACTAGCGGTCTTTTCCTACGAGCAGTACTTC. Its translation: CASSEGLAVFSYEQYF.

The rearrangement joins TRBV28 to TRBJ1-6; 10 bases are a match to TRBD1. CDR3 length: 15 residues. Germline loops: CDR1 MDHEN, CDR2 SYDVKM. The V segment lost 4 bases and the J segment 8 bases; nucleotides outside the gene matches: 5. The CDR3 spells CASSSPGQGYSPLHF. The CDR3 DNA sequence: TGTGCCAGCAGTTCACCGGGACAGGGGTATTCACCCCTCCACTTT.

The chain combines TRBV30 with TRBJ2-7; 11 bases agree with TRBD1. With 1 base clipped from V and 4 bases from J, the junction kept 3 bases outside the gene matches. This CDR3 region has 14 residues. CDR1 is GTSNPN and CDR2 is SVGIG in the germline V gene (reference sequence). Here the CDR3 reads CAWSAGTGGYEQYF. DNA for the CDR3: TGTGCCTGGAGTGCCGGGACAGGGGGATACGAGCAGTACTTC.

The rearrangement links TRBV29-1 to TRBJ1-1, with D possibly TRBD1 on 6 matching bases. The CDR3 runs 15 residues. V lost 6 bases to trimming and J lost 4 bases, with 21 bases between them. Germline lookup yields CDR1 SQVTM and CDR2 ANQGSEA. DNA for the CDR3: TGCAGCGTCCAGAAGGGGGTTCCCTGGAGCACTGAAGCTTTCTTT. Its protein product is CSVQKGVPWSTEAFF.

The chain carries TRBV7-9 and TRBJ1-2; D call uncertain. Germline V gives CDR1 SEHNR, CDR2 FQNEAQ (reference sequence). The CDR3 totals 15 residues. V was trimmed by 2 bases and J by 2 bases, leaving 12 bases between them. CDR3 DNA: TGTGCCAGCAGCTTAAGTCGGGGTAACAACTATGGCTACACCTTC. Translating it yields CASSLSRGNNYGYTF. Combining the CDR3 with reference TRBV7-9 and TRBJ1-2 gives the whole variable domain DTGVSQNPRHKITKRGQNVTFRCDPISEHNRLYWYRQTLGQGPEFLTYFQNEAQLEKSRLLSDRFSAERPKGSFSTLEIQRTEQGDSAMYLCASSLSRGNNYGYTFGSGTRLTVV.

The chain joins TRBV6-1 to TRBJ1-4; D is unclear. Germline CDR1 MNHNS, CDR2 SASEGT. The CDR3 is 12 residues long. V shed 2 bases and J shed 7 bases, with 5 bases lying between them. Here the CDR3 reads CASSEIGEKLFF. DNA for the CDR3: TGTGCCAGCAGTGAAATCGGTGAAAAACTGTTTTTT.

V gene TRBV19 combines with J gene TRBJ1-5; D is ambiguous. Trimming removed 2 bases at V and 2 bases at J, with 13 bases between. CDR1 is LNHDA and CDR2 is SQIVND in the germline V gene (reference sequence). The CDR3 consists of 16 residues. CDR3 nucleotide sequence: TGTGCCAGTAGTATAAGCGGGGAAGTAGGCAATCAGCCCCAGCATTTT. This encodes CASSISGEVGNQPQHF.

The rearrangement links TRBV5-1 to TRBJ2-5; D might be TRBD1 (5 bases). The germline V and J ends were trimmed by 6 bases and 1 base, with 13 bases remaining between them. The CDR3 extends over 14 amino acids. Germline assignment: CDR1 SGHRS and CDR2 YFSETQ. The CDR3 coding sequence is TGCGCCAGCAATCTCGACAGAGTCCAAGAGACCCAGTACTTC. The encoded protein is CASNLDRVQETQYF.

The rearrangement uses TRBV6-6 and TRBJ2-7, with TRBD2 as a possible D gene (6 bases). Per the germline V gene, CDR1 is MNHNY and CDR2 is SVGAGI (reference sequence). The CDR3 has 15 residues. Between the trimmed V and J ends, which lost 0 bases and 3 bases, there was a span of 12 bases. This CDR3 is CASSYSGGSSYEQYF. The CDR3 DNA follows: TGTGCCAGCAGTTACTCTGGGGGGAGCAGCTACGAGCAGTACTTC.